Included here is one TCR beta chain sequence, with context. This sample was taken from a study of OX40 agonist ivuxolimab in advanced cancers. TCRdb's copy holds only in-frame clones and misses some; the assay was immunoSEQ multiplex PCR. This sample carries roughly 15,000 clones, about 91% of them seen once, and the ten largest clones take roughly 7.2%. Trimming removed 3 bases from V and 0 bases from J, with 9 bases in between. Germline CDR1 and CDR2: MNHEY and SMNVEV (reference sequence). CDR3 length: 15 amino acids. The sample in question was CD4+ or CD8+ T cells sorted from blood, obtained in a trial of the OX40 agonist ivuxolimab. V gene TRBV27 combines with J gene TRBJ2-1; D remains ambiguous. This TCR came from an adult with an advanced solid tumor such as melanoma, head and neck, liver or kidney cancer. CDR3 in DNA: TGTGCCAGCAGTTTCGGAGTCTCCTCCTACAATGAGCAGTTCTTC. This encodes CASSFGVSSYNEQFF.